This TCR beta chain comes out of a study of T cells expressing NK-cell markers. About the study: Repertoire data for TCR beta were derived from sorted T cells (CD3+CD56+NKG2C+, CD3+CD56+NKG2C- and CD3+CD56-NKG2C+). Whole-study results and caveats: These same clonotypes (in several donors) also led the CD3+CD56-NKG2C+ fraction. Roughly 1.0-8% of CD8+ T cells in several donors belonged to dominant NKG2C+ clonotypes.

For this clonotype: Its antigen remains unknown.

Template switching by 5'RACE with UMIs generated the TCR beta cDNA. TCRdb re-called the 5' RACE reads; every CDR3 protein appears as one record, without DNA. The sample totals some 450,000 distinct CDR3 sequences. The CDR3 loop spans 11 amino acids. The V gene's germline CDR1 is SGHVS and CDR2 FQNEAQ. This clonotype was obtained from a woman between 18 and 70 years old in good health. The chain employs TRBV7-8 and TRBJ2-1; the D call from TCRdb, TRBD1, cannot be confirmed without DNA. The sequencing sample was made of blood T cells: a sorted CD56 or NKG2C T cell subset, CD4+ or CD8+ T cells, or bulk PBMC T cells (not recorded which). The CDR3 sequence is CASSPGAEQFF.